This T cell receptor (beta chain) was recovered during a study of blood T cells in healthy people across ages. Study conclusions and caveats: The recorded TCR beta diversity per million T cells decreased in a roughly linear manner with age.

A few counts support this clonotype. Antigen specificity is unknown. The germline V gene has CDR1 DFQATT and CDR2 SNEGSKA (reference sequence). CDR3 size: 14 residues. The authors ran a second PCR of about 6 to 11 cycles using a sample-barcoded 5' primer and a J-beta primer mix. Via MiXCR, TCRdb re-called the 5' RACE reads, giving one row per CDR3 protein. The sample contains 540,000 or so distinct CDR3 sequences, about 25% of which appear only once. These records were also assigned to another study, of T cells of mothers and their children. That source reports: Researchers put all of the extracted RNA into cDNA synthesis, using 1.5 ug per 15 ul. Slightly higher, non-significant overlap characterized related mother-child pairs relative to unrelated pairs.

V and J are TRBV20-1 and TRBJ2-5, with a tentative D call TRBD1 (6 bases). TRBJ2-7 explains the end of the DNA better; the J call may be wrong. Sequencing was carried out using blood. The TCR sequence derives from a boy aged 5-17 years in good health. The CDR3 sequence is CSAKRGTLDYEQYF. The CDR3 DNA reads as TGCAGTGCTAAGAGGGGGACATTAGACTACGAGCAGTACTTC.